This T cell receptor beta chain was profiled in a study of cytomegalovirus exposure and HLA in healthy donors. In nominal health when sampled, donors likely had unrecorded immune exposures nonetheless. Both 60 Vbeta primers and 13 Jbeta primers went into the PCR. TCRdb's table, derived via immunoSEQ multiplex PCR, lists solely in-frame clones and lacks some. The sample holds 60,000 to 65,000 clones, over 60% seen once. With respect to this clone: Antigen: not known.

Findings and limits, study-wide: The study reported that TCR beta sequences accurately predicted HLA-A and HLA-B alleles in most subjects.

Sequencing used PBMCs. This TCR came from a man aged 50 or older in good health and CMV-seropositive.

In nucleotides, the CDR3 is TGTGCCAGCAGCTTGGAAGGGACTAGGGCATACAATGAGCAGTTCTTC. It translates to CASSLEGTRAYNEQFF. The chain employs TRBV5-6 and TRBJ2-1; 8 positions match TRBD2. Trimming at V came to 0 bases and at J to 4 bases, leaving 6 bases not matched to a gene. Germline V CDR1 and CDR2: SGHDT, YYEEEE. This CDR3 spans 16 amino acids. Together with reference TRBV5-6 and TRBJ2-1, the CDR3 gives the full variable domain: DAGVTQSPTHLIKTRGQQVTLRCSPKSGHDTVSWYQQALGQGPQFIFQYYEEEERQRGNFPDRFSGHQFPNYSSELNVNALLLGDSALYLCASSLEGTRAYNEQFFGPGTRLTVL.